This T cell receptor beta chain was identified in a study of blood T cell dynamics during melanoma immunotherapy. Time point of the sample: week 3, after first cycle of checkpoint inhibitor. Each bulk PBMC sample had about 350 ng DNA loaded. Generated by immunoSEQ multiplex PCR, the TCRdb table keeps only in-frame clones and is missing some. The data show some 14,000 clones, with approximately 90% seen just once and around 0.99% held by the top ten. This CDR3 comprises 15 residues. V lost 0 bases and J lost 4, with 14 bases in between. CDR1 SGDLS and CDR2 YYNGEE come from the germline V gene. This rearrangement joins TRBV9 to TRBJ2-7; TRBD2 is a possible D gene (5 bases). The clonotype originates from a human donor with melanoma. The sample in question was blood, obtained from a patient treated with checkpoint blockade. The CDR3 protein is CASSVEGLPGYEQYF. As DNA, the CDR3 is TGTGCCAGCAGCGTAGAGGGCCTCCCGGGGTACGAGCAGTACTTC.